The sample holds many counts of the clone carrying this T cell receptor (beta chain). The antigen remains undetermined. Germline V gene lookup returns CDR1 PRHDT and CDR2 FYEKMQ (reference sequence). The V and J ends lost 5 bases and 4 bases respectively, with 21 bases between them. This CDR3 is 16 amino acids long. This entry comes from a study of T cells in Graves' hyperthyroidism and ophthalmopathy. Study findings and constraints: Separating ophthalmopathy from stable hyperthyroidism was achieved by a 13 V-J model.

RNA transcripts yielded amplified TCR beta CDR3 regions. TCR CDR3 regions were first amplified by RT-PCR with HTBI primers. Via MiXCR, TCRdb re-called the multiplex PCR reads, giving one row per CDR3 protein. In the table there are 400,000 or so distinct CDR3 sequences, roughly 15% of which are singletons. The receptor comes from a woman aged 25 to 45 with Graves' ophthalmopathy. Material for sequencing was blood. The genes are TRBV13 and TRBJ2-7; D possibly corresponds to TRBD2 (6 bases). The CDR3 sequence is CASSTRLGTSRYEQYF. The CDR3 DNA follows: TGTGCCAGCAGCACGAGGCTAGGGACTTCAAGGTACGAGCAGTACTTC.